This T cell receptor (beta chain) was documented in a study of low-dose radiotherapy and immunotherapy resistance in tumors. Study details: Cyclophosphamide went in intravenously at 200 mg/m2 every two weeks, one day before radiation and immunotherapy.

First-strand cDNA relied on TRAV- and TRBV-specific primers spanning alpha and beta chains. The authors ran 20 PCR cycles to amplify TCRs with a constant-region primer and V-primer adapter. Isolated mRNA underwent amplification by in vitro transcription. In TCRdb, the reads were re-called with MiXCR into one record per CDR3 protein. The data hold under 90,000 distinct CDR3 sequences, with roughly a sixth observed a single time. The time point was: before trial treatment. Germline lookup yields CDR1 GTSNPN and CDR2 SVGIG (reference sequence). CDR3 length: 16 residues. Trimming at V came to 1 base and at J to 3 bases, leaving 4 bases not matched to a gene.

The chain couples TRBV30 to TRBJ2-3; 13 bases agree with TRBD2. Material: PBMCs, obtained before treatment. The TCR was taken from a male donor with prostate cancer. Written as DNA, the CDR3 is TGTGCCTGGAGTGGCAGACTAGCGGGGGGTACAGATACGCAGTATTTT. Translated: CAWSGRLAGGTDTQYF.